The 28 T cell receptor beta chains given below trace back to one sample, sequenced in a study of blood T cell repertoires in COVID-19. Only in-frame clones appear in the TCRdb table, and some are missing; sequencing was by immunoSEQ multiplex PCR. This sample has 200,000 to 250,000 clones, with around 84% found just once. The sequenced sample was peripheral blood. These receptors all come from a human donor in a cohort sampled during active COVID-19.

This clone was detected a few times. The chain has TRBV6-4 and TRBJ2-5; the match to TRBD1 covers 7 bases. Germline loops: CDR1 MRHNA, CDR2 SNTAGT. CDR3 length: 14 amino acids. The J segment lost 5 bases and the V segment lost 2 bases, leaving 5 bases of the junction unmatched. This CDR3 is CASSDDRAPETQYF. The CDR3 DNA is TGTGCCAGCAGTGACGACAGGGCTCCGGAGACCCAGTACTTC.

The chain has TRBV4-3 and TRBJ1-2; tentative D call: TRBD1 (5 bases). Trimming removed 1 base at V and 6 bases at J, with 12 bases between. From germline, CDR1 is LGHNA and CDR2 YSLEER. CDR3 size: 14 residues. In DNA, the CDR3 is TGCGCCAGCAGCCAAGGCGCGACAGAGGATGGCTACACCTTC. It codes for CASSQGATEDGYTF.

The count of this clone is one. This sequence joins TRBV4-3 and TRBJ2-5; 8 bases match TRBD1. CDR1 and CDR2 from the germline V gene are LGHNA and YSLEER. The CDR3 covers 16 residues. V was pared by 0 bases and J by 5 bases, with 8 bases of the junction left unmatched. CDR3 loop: CASSQDAPGGAETQYF. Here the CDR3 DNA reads TGCGCCAGCAGCCAAGATGCCCCAGGGGGCGCGGAGACCCAGTACTTC.

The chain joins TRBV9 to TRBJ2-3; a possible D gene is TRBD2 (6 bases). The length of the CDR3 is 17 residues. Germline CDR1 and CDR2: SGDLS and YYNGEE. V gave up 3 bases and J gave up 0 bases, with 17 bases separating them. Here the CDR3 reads CASSAAAQGGSTDTQYF. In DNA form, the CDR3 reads TGTGCCAGCAGCGCCGCCGCCCAGGGAGGTAGCACAGATACGCAGTATTTT.

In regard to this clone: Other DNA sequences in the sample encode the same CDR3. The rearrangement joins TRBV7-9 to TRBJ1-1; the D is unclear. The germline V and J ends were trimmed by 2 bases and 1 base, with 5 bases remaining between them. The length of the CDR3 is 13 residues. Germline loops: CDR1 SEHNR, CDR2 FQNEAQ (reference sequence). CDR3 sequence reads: CASSLNRNTEAFF. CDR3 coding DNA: TGTGCCAGCAGCTTAAATAGGAACACTGAAGCTTTCTTT. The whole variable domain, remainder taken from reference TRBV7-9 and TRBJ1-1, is DTGVSQNPRHKITKRGQNVTFRCDPISEHNRLYWYRQTLGQGPEFLTYFQNEAQLEKSRLLSDRFSAERPKGSFSTLEIQRTEQGDSAMYLCASSLNRNTEAFFGQGTRLTVV.

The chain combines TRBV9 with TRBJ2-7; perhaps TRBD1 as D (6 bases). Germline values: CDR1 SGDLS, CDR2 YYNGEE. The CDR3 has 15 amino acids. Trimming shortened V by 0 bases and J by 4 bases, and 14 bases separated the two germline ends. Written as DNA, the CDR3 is TGTGCCAGCAGCGTAGAGGCAAAGGGGGTTTACGAGCAGTACTTC. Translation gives CASSVEAKGVYEQYF.

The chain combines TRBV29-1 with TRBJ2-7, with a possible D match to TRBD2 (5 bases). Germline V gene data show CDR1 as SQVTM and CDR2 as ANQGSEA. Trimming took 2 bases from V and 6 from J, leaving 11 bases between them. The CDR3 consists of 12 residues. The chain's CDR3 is CSVEKLEGEQYF. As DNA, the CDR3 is TGCAGCGTTGAAAAACTAGAAGGCGAGCAGTACTTC.

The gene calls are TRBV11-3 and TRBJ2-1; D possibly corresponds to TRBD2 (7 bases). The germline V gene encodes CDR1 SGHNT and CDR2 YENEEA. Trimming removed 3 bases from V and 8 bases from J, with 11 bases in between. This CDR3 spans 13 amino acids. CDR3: CASSFGGRDEQFF. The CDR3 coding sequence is TGTGCCAGCAGCTTCGGGGGGCGGGATGAGCAGTTCTTC.

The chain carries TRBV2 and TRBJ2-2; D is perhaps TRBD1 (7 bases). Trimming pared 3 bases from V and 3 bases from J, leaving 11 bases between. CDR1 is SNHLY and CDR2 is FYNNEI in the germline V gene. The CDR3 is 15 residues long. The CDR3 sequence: CASSDQGGDTGELFF. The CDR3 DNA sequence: TGTGCCAGCAGTGACCAGGGGGGCGACACCGGGGAGCTGTTTTTT.

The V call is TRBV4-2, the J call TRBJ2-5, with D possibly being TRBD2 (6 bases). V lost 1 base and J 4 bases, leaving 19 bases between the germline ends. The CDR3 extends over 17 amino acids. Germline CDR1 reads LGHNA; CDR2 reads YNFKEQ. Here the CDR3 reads CASSQGIKGQGGETQYF. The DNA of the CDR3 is TGTGCCAGCAGCCAAGGGATCAAGGGGCAGGGAGGAGAGACCCAGTACTTC.

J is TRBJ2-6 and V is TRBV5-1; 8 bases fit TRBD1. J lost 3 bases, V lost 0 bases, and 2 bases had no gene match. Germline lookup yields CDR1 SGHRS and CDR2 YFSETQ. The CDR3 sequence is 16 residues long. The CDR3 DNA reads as TGCGCCAGCAGCTTGGGGACAGGGCTTGGGGCCAACGTCCTGACTTTC. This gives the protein CASSLGTGLGANVLTF.

For the CDR3, the DNA is TGTGCCAGCAGCTCGACAGGGGCCATCTCTGGAAACACCATATATTTT. Its translation: CASSSTGAISGNTIYF. The chain links TRBV9 to TRBJ1-3, with TRBD1 identical over 8 bases. This CDR3 region has 16 residues. Trimming at V came to 4 bases and at J to 0 bases, leaving 6 bases not matched to a gene. CDR1 is SGDLS and CDR2 is YYNGEE in the germline V gene.

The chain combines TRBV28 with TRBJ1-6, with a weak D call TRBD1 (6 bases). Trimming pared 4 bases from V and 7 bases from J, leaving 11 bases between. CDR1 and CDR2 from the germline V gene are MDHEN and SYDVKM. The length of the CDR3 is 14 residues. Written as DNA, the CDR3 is TGTGCCAGCAGTTACGCAGGGGCCAATTCACCCCTCCACTTT. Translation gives CASSYAGANSPLHF.

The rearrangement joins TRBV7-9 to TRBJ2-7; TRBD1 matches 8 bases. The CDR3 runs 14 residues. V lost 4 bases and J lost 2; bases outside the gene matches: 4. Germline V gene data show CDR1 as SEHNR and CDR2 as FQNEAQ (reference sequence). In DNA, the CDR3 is TGTGCCAGCAGCTACGGACAGGGTCCCTACGAGCAGTACTTC. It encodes CASSYGQGPYEQYF.

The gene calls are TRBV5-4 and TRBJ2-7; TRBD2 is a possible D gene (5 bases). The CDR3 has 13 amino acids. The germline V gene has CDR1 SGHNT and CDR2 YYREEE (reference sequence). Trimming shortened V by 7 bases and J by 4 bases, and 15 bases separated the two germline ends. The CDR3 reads CASFRDLPYEQYF. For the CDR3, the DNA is TGTGCCAGCTTCCGGGATTTACCTTACGAGCAGTACTTC. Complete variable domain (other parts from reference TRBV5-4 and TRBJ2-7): ETGVTQSPTHLIKTRGQQVTLRCSSQSGHNTVSWYQQALGQGPQFIFQYYREEENGRGNFPPRFSGLQFPNYSSELNVNALELDDSALYLCASFRDLPYEQYFGPGTRLTVT.

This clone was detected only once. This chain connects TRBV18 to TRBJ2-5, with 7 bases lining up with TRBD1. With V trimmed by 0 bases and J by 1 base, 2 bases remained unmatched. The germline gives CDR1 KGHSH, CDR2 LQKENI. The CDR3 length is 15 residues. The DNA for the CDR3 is TGTGCCAGCTCACCACCCCGGACAGGCCAAGAGACCCAGTACTTC. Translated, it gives CASSPPRTGQETQYF.

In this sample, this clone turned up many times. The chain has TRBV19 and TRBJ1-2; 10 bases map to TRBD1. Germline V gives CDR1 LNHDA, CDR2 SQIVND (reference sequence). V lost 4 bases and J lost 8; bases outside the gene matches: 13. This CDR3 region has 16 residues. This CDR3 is CASSTPYKDRGQGYTF. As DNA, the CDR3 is TGTGCCAGTAGTACACCCTACAAAGACAGGGGGCAGGGCTACACCTTC.

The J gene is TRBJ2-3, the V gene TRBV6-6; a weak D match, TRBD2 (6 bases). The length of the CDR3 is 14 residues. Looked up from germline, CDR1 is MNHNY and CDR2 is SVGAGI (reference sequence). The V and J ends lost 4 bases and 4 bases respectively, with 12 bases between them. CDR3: CASSSRGTPDTQYF. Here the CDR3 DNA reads TGTGCCAGCAGTTCGCGGGGCACCCCAGATACGCAGTATTTT.

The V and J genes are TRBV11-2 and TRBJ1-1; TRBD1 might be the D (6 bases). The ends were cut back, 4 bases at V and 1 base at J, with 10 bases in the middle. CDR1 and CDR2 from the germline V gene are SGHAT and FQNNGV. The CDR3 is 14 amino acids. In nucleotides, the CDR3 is TGTGCCAGCAGCTCCTCGACAGGGAACACTGAAGCTTTCTTT. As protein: CASSSSTGNTEAFF.

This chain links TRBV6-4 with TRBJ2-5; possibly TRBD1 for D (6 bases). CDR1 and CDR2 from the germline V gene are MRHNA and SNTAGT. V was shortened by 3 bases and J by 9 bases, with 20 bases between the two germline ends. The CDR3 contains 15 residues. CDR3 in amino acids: CASSEMAGAHAAQYF. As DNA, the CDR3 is TGTGCCAGCAGTGAGATGGCAGGGGCCCACGCGGCCCAGTACTTC.

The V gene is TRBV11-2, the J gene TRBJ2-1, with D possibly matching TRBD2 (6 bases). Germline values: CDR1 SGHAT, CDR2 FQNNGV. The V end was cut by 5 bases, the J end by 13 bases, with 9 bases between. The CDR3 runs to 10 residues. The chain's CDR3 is CASSPGDQFF. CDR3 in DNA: TGTGCCAGCAGCCCGGGGGACCAGTTCTTC.

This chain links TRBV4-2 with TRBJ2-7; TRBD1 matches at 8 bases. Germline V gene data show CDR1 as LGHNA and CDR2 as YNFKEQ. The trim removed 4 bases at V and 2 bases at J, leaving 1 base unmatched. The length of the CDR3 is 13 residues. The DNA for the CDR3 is TGTGCCAGCAGCCGGACAGGGACCTACGAGCAGTACTTC. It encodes CASSRTGTYEQYF.

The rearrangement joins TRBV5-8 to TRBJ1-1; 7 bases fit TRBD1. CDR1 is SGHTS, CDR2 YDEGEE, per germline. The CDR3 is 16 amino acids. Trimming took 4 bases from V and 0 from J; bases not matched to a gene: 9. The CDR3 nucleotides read TGTGCCAGCAGCCAACTTACAGGGGTTGTGAACACTGAAGCTTTCTTT. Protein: CASSQLTGVVNTEAFF.

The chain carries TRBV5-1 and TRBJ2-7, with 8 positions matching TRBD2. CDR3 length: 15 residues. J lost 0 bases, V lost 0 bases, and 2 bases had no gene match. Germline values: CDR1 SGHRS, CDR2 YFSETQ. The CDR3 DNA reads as TGCGCCAGCAGCTTGGAACTAGCGGCCTCCTACGAGCAGTACTTC. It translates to CASSLELAASYEQYF.

The CDR3 loop is CASSLSRDSSYEQYF. The CDR3 DNA sequence: TGTGCCAGCAGCTTAAGCCGGGACTCTTCGTACGAGCAGTACTTC. The rearrangement joins TRBV7-2 to TRBJ2-7; tentative D call: TRBD2 (6 bases). V was clipped by 2 bases and J by 4 bases, with 15 bases between them. The germline CDR1 and CDR2 sequences are SGHTA and FQGNSA. This CDR3 contains 15 residues.

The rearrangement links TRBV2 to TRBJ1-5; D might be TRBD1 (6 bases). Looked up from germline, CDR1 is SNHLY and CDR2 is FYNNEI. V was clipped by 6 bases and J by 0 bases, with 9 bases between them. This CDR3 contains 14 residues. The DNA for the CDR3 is TGTGCCAGCAGGGCGGACAGTAGCAATCAGCCCCAGCATTTT. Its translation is CASRADSSNQPQHF. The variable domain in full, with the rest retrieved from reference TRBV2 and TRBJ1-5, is EPEVTQTPSHQVTQMGQEVILRCVPISNHLYFYWYRQILGQKVEFLVSFYNNEISEKSEIFDDQFSVERPDGSNFTLKIRSTKLEDSAMYFCASRADSSNQPQHFGDGTRLSIL.

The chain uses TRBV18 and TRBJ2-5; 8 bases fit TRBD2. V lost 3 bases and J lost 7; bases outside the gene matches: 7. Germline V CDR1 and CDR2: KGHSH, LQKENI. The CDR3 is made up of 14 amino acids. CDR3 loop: CASSPGLGDGTQYF. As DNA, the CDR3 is TGTGCCAGCTCACCGGGACTAGGGGATGGGACCCAGTACTTC.

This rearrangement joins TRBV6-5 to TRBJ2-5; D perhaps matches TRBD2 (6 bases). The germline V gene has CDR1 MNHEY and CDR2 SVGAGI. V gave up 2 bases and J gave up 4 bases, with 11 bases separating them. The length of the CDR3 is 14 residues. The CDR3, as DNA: TGTGCCAGCAGTTACGGGGACTTAGGAGAGACCCAGTACTTC. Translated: CASSYGDLGETQYF.